The sequence of this T cell receptor beta chain was determined in a study of blood T cell repertoires in COVID-19. In the original processing: How many nucleated cells were present was estimated from reference gene primer amplification. Data came from immunoSEQ multiplex PCR; TCRdb stores just in-frame clones and leaves some out. D and trimming were read from the DNA, whereas the V and J calls and clone size are those reported in that table. The profile shows 200,000 to 250,000 clones, 82% of them singletons. The sequence came from a woman aged 55-69 years who had recovered from COVID-19. The sequenced sample consisted of PBMCs or T cells enriched from blood (not recorded which).

In DNA form, the CDR3 reads TGTGCCAGCAGCTTACGCAACAGGGGGCTGGTCTATGGCTACACCTTC. Protein: CASSLRNRGLVYGYTF. The chain carries TRBV7-2 and TRBJ1-2; TRBD1 matches 9 bases. This CDR3 has 16 amino acids. The junction had 8 bases not matched to a gene; V was cut back by 2 bases and J by 4 bases. Germline assignment: CDR1 SGHTA and CDR2 FQGNSA.